This TCR beta chain was documented in a study of cytomegalovirus exposure and HLA in healthy donors. Regarding the study as a whole: Under in vitro conditions, a few CMV-associated chains were confirmed as specific for CMV antigens.

Assay used: immunoSEQ multiplex PCR; TCRdb lists only in-frame clones, some missing. Of about 260,000 clones in the sample, 90% were seen once. Concerning this clone itself: Its antigen is undetermined.

In germline, CDR1 is SGDLS, CDR2 YYNGEE. Trimming stripped 3 bases from V and 0 bases from J, with 11 bases between. The CDR3 consists of 15 residues. This chain links TRBV9 with TRBJ2-3, with D perhaps matching TRBD2 (6 bases). The clonotype was recovered from a woman aged 25-40 years in good health and CMV-seronegative. The sample was PBMCs. The CDR3 protein is CASSAHGTSTDTQYF. The CDR3 DNA reads as TGTGCCAGCAGCGCACACGGGACTAGCACAGATACGCAGTATTTT.